This T cell receptor (beta chain) was obtained from a study of T cell responses to AZD1222 COVID-19 vaccine (dated by TCRdb to 2020 to 2023). Looking at the study overall: Because spike-specific TCR depth and breadth did not differ between the two schedules, AZD1222 recipients who got a second dose at roughly 4 weeks were pooled with those who got a second dose at roughly 12 weeks. TCR sequencing covered over 230 trial participants: roughly 200 given two doses of AZD1222 and around 25 given two doses of MenACWY control vaccine. Trial participants were enrolled by age into 18-55, 56-69 and 70-plus year subgroups, with about 150, 28 and 57 TCR-sequenced participants respectively. The paper's findings and limits, for the study overall: Conclusions about previously exposed vaccinees were limited because only a handful of AZD1222 recipients were SARS-CoV-2 seropositive at baseline. Because no day 14 peak-response samples were available, the repertoires could be characterized only after the peak T cell response. The whole spike protein was spanned by vaccine-associated CD4 TCRs, and dominant responses were seen in regions 160-218 and 743-854. Most participants were white British and females outnumbered males, and the authors suggested that clonal diversity may have been underestimated. After two AZD1222 doses, both the breadth and the depth of spike-specific TCRs were significantly higher than at day 0 and than in MenACWY recipients. Epitopes outside the regions mutated in the B.1.351 and B.1.1.7 variants were reportedly recognized by nearly half of the unique spike-specific TCRs. The 56-69-year group was small, and its depth increase did not reach significance, likely because of low power.

With regard to this clone: Which antigen it targets is not known. The record has no base qualities; no much larger clone is one base away.

From cysteine to phenylalanine, the CDR3 is 14 amino acids long. The retained sequence is limited to the CDR3, 42 bases, with the frame set at the first base. According to the germline V gene, CDR1 reads SGHTA and CDR2 reads FQGNSA. Relative to germline, V is missing 6 bases and J is missing 4 bases, with 7 bases of the junction outside any gene match. The sample's time point label, in plain terms: baseline before first vaccination. Vaccinee samples came from UK trials COV001 and COV002, including a single-blind randomized controlled phase 2/3 trial of AZD1222 (ChAdOx1 nCoV-19) in healthy adults. For TCRbeta chain sequencing, PBMC samples were collected from trial participants at day 0 and at day 28 after the second dose. The CDR3 regions of human TCRbeta chains were analyzed by immunosequencing. The study's processing was this. TCRs in the repertoires were compared against a reference library of SARS-CoV-2-specific TCRs that had been generated with the MIRA antigen-specificity platform. Breadth meant the fraction of unique TCRs that were SARS-CoV-2-associated, whereas depth meant the fraction of total T cells that were SARS-CoV-2-associated. Using the MIRA data, each spike-specific TCR was assigned both to the spike region to which the TCR was reactive and to a CD4 or CD8 class. Log10-transformed breadth and depth values were compared by one-way ANOVA with Sidak's multiple comparisons tests. Here the immuneACCESS table is served through TCRdb, limited to in-frame sequences with V and J called. Missing clones are a known gap in these copies; in checked studies unresolved V genes cover under half, and the rest lacks a known reason. D and trimming come from the DNA, and the V and J calls and clone size come from that table. A total of around 140,000 clones appear in this sample, 85% to 90% of them only once. The ten largest clones capture approximately 20% of the sample.

The rearranged segments are TRBV7-2 and TRBJ2-5, and 8 bases in between align with TRBD2. The receptor was derived from an adult in good health. The material sequenced was peripheral blood, taken on day 0 of AZD1222 vaccination. The DNA sequence reads TGTGCCAGCAGAAGTTCTAGCGGGTCAGAGACCCAGTACTTC. The resulting protein is CASRSSSGSETQYF.